The entry that follows covers one T cell receptor (beta chain) sequence. Its antigen is unidentified. This record comes from a study of T-cell memory formation after mild COVID-19. Study-level results: Whereas later expanders leaned CD4+, clones contracting day 15 to 85 showed a balanced CD4/CD8 makeup.

In TCRdb, the 5' RACE reads were re-called with MiXCR into one record per CDR3 protein. The sample has 300,000 or so distinct CDR3 sequences; around 15% are singletons. V gave up 0 bases and J gave up 6 bases, with 9 bases separating them. This CDR3 contains 13 residues. Germline V gene lookup returns CDR1 DFQATT and CDR2 SNEGSKA (reference sequence). The receptor was isolated from a man in his late teens or twenties who had mild COVID-19 (a few samples of this study predate the infection). Cell type and time point are not known. This chain connects TRBV20-1 to TRBJ1-5; unclear D gene. Sequenced sample: PBMCs or a T cell subset sorted from them (not recorded which). As DNA, the CDR3 is TGCAGTGCTAGAGACATTACGGGTCAGCCCCAGCATTTT. Translating gives CSARDITGQPQHF.